This T cell receptor (beta chain) was documented in a study of OX40 agonist ivuxolimab in advanced cancers. Across the whole study: The dose-escalation cohort had hepatocellular carcinoma, melanoma, renal cell or head and neck cancer.

TCRdb keeps only in-frame clones here, not all; method: immunoSEQ multiplex PCR. Of tens of thousands of clones in the sample, 81% were seen once. Germline assignment: CDR1 MNHEY and CDR2 SMNVEV (reference sequence). V gave up 7 bases and J gave up 3 bases, with 10 bases separating them. The CDR3 length is 13 residues. This clonotype was obtained from an adult with an advanced solid tumor such as melanoma, head and neck, liver or kidney cancer. The source was CD4+ or CD8+ T cells sorted from blood, collected in a trial of the OX40 agonist ivuxolimab. V is TRBV27 and J is TRBJ2-1, with no clear D. The CDR3 sequence is CASMGNFYNEQFF. For the CDR3, the DNA is TGTGCCAGCATGGGCAATTTCTACAATGAGCAGTTCTTC.